The 18 T cell receptor beta chains given below trace back to one sample, sequenced in a study of PD-L1 blockade in urothelial cancer. The time point: peripheral blood 6 weeks after treatment start. Clones were sequenced by immunoSEQ multiplex PCR, and TCRdb holds only the in-frame ones, with some missing. The table includes some 120,000 clones, about 84% detected once. The starting material was PBMCs, obtained around atezolizumab (anti-PD-L1) treatment. The receptors stem from a man between 50 and 59 years old with urothelial cancer.

The gene calls are TRBV28 and TRBJ1-1, with 9 nucleotides matching TRBD1. CDR3 length equals 11 residues. The germline V gene has CDR1 MDHEN and CDR2 SYDVKM. The ends lost 8 bases at V and 9 bases at J; junction bases unmatched: 4. In nucleotides, the CDR3 is TGTGCCAGCGGACAGGGGACTAAAGCTTTCTTT. Amino acid sequence: CASGQGTKAFF.

V usage is TRBV19 and J usage is TRBJ2-3; 9 nucleotides align to TRBD2. Trimming at V came to 1 base and at J to 5 bases, leaving 7 bases not matched to a gene. Germline CDR1 is LNHDA and CDR2 is SQIVND (reference sequence). The CDR3 runs to 16 residues. The CDR3 loop reads CASSIAARGRGDTQYF. DNA of the CDR3: TGTGCCAGTAGTATAGCGGCTCGCGGGAGGGGAGATACGCAGTATTTT.

The rearrangement uses TRBV19 and TRBJ1-3, with a tentative D call TRBD1 (6 bases). Between the trimmed V and J ends, which lost 5 bases and 0 bases, there was a span of 14 bases. Germline V gene lookup returns CDR1 LNHDA and CDR2 SQIVND (reference sequence). The CDR3 is made up of 16 amino acids. The CDR3 is CASSAGTPVSGNTIYF. The CDR3 region has the DNA TGTGCCAGTAGTGCCGGGACACCAGTCTCTGGAAACACCATATATTTT.

The V call is TRBV5-1, the J call TRBJ2-7; 7 positions agree with TRBD1. CDR1 is SGHRS, CDR2 YFSETQ, per germline. CDR3 length: 14 residues. V lost 0 bases and J lost 3; bases outside the gene matches: 3. CDR3 amino acids: CASSLGGQDYEQYF. The CDR3 DNA sequence: TGCGCCAGCAGCTTGGGAGGACAGGACTACGAGCAGTACTTC.

The J gene is TRBJ2-5, the V gene TRBV19; possibly TRBD2 for D (5 bases). Trimming stripped 5 bases from V and 5 bases from J, with 9 bases between. CDR1 and CDR2 (germline): LNHDA, SQIVND (reference sequence). This CDR3 region has 12 residues. In nucleotides, the CDR3 is TGTGCCAGTAGTGCTCCGGGGGAGACCCAGTACTTC. Protein sequence: CASSAPGETQYF.

The chain is built from TRBV2 and TRBJ2-5, with 9 bases fitting TRBD1. This CDR3 region has 16 residues. V lost 5 bases to trimming and J lost 2 bases; unmatched junction nucleotides: 9. The germline gives CDR1 SNHLY, CDR2 FYNNEI. CDR3 coding DNA: TGTGCCAGCAGTCTGGACCTGGACAGGGGTCAAGAGACCCAGTACTTC. The encoded protein is CASSLDLDRGQETQYF.

This clone has at least ten counts. The chain joins TRBV19 to TRBJ1-2, with 8 bases lining up with TRBD1. The CDR3 extends over 14 amino acids. Germline V gene sequence: CDR1 LNHDA, CDR2 SQIVND (reference sequence). Trimming cost V 2 bases and J 7 bases; bases outside gene matches: 6. This CDR3 reads CASSIRTGYGGYTF. CDR3 in DNA: TGTGCCAGTAGTATAAGGACAGGGTACGGTGGCTACACCTTC.

This chain uses TRBV30 with TRBJ1-1; the D gene is possibly TRBD1 (6 bases). The germline V gene has CDR1 GTSNPN and CDR2 SVGIG (reference sequence). There are 16 residues in the CDR3. Trimming pared 2 bases from V and 8 bases from J, leaving 24 bases between. DNA for the CDR3: TGTGCCTGGAGTAAAGGGGGGGAGGGTCCGTTAGCAGAAGCTTTCTTT. Amino acids: CAWSKGGEGPLAEAFF. Full variable domain (remainder filled in from reference TRBV30 and TRBJ1-1): SQTIHQWPATLVQPVGSPLSLECTVEGTSNPNLYWYRQAAGRGLQLLFYSVGIGQISSEVPQNLSASRPQDRQFILSSKKLLLSDSGFYLCAWSKGGEGPLAEAFFGQGTRLTVV.

The chain links TRBV28 to TRBJ1-2; D unclear. There are 12 residues in the CDR3. V was shortened by 6 bases and J by 3 bases, with 8 bases between the two germline ends. CDR1 is MDHEN and CDR2 is SYDVKM in the germline V gene. CDR3 sequence: CASSTVYYGYTF. The CDR3 nucleotides are TGTGCCAGCAGCACAGTATACTATGGCTACACCTTC.

V is TRBV28 and J is TRBJ1-4, with TRBD1 matching over 7 bases. Germline-derived CDR1 and CDR2 are MDHEN and SYDVKM. The CDR3 totals 16 residues. V lost 7 bases and J lost 7; bases outside the gene matches: 15. The CDR3 sequence is CASTGPRQGSGEKLFF. In nucleotides, the CDR3 is TGTGCCAGCACCGGCCCCCGACAGGGCTCGGGTGAAAAACTGTTTTTT.

The genes are TRBV2 and TRBJ1-3; TRBD1 matches at 7 bases. The CDR3 contains 13 residues. The germline gives CDR1 SNHLY, CDR2 FYNNEI. Trimming removed 6 bases from V and 5 bases from J; junction bases left unmatched: 4. The CDR3 DNA is TGTGCCAGCAGAGGGGACAGCCGAAACACCATATATTTT. Amino acid sequence: CASRGDSRNTIYF.

In this sample, this clone turned up once. CDR3 nucleotide sequence: TGCGCCAGCAGCCAAGGGCCCCAAGGCACAGATACGCAGTATTTT. Translation gives CASSQGPQGTDTQYF. The genes are TRBV4-1 and TRBJ2-3; no clear D gene. The CDR3 sequence is 15 residues long. With 1 base removed from V and 1 base from J, the gap between germline ends came to 9 bases. CDR1 and CDR2 from the germline V gene are MGHRA and YSYEKL.

This clone appeared a few times. The chain has TRBV18 and TRBJ1-2; D is ambiguous. This CDR3 has 15 amino acids. Germline-derived CDR1 and CDR2 are KGHSH and LQKENI. The ends were cut back, 0 bases at V and 0 bases at J, with 8 bases in the middle. CDR3 protein: CASSPPASANYGYTF. CDR3 coding DNA: TGTGCCAGCTCACCACCGGCCAGTGCTAACTATGGCTACACCTTC. Supplemented by reference TRBV18 and TRBJ1-2, the full variable domain reads NAGVMQNPRHLVRRRGQEARLRCSPMKGHSHVYWYRQLPEEGLKFMVYLQKENIIDESGMPKERFSAEFPKEGPSILRIQQVVRGDSAAYFCASSPPASANYGYTFGSGTRLTVV.

In its sample, this clone was seen a few times. V usage is TRBV4-2 and J usage is TRBJ2-4; TRBD2 matches 10 bases. Germline assignment: CDR1 LGHNA and CDR2 YNFKEQ. This CDR3 region has 15 residues. J gave up 5 bases and V 3 bases, and 4 bases lay outside the gene matches. DNA for the CDR3: TGTGCCAGCAGCCATGATGGACTAGCGGAAAACATTCAGTACTTC. Amino acids: CASSHDGLAENIQYF.

The CDR3 spells CASSFTGLAYNEQFF. CDR3 in DNA: TGTGCCAGCAGCTTCACGGGACTAGCCTACAATGAGCAGTTCTTC. The chain has TRBV7-9 and TRBJ2-1; 8 positions agree with TRBD2. Germline lookup yields CDR1 SEHNR and CDR2 FQNEAQ (reference sequence). This CDR3 spans 15 amino acids. Trimming took 3 bases from V and 2 from J; bases not matched to a gene: 3.

This rearrangement joins TRBV19 to TRBJ2-2; 8 bases match TRBD1. The V and J ends lost 6 bases and 7 bases, in that order; junction bases with no gene match: 10. The CDR3 loop spans 15 amino acids. Germline-derived CDR1 and CDR2 are LNHDA and SQIVND (reference sequence). The CDR3 is CASSDQGAFDGELFF. For the CDR3, the DNA is TGTGCCAGTAGCGATCAGGGGGCGTTTGACGGGGAGCTGTTTTTT.

The J gene is TRBJ2-5, the V gene TRBV20-1; D not certain. Germline-derived CDR1 and CDR2 are DFQATT and SNEGSKA (reference sequence). The CDR3 is 11 residues long. V was clipped by 1 base and J by 5 bases, with 5 bases between them. CDR3 sequence (DNA): TGCAGTGCTAGAGGCGTCGAGACCCAGTACTTC. Encoded protein: CSARGVETQYF.

This clone has only one observation. The J gene is TRBJ1-6, the V gene TRBV4-1; tentative D call: TRBD1 (5 bases). The V and J ends lost 1 base and 2 bases respectively, with 9 bases between them. The CDR3 runs 16 residues. Per germline, CDR1 MGHRA and CDR2 YSYEKL. CDR3 sequence: CASSQGTPAYNSPLHF. The CDR3 region has the DNA TGCGCCAGCAGCCAAGGGACACCGGCCTATAATTCACCCCTCCACTTT.